This T cell receptor (beta chain) was captured in a study of blood T cell repertoires in COVID-19. Study-wide context: Both acute and convalescent COVID-19 samples were obtained from the United States, Italy and Spain. In each case, the material was cDNA or gDNA derived from T cells, B-cell-depleted T cells, or PBMCs.

CDR1 and CDR2 from the germline V gene are MNHNS and SASEGT. V dropped 3 bases and J dropped 6 bases, with 14 bases sitting between them. The length of the CDR3 is 15 residues. Each participant's cohort was designated according to participant-reported clinical history. Authors' analysis steps: Amplification from reference gene primers served as the basis for estimated nucleated cell counts. The method was immunoSEQ multiplex PCR; TCRdb's version includes in-frame clones alone and lacks a portion of them. The DNA gave D and trimming, while V, J and clone size come from that table. The table shows over 110,000 clones, with over 75% occurring only once.

This TCR came from a man aged 50 to 60 in a cohort exposed to, infected with or recovered from COVID-19 (not recorded which). The chain joins TRBV6-1 to TRBJ2-2; perhaps TRBD1 as D (5 bases). The sequencing input was PBMCs or T cells enriched from blood (not recorded which). CDR3 DNA sequence: TGTGCCAGCAGTGAGCACAGGCCGCCGGCCGGGGAGCTGTTTTTT. This codes for CASSEHRPPAGELFF.